The source of this T cell receptor beta chain is a study of memory CD4+ T cells and cytomegalovirus serostatus. At the level of the study: Donors were healthy Belgian adults, 10 or so CMV seropositive and about 24 seronegative. Findings and caveats of the study: Each of 67 CMV-associated TCRbeta sequences occurred in one to five individuals.

CDR1 and CDR2 from the germline V gene are MNHEY and SVGAGI. V shed 2 bases and J shed 4 bases, with 17 bases lying between them. The CDR3 has 16 amino acids. Concerning this clone itself: Its specificity is unknown.

Single viable CD3+CD4+CD8-CD45RO+ cells were sorted as the memory CD4+ T cells. Donors' CMV status reflects serum IgG against pp150, pp28, p38, p52. Positive selection with CD4 microbeads enriched total CD4+ T cells. Data came from immunoSEQ multiplex PCR; TCRdb stores just in-frame clones and leaves some out. Of about 92,000 clones listed, about 80% are singletons. The chain has TRBV6-5 and TRBJ1-2, with D possibly TRBD1 on 5 matching bases. The TCR sequence derives from an adult in good health and CMV-seropositive. The source material was memory CD4+ T cells from blood. The CDR3 nucleotides are TGTGCCAGCAGTTACGGATTGGGCAGGGAGGGCTATGGCTACACCTTC. It is translated as CASSYGLGREGYGYTF.